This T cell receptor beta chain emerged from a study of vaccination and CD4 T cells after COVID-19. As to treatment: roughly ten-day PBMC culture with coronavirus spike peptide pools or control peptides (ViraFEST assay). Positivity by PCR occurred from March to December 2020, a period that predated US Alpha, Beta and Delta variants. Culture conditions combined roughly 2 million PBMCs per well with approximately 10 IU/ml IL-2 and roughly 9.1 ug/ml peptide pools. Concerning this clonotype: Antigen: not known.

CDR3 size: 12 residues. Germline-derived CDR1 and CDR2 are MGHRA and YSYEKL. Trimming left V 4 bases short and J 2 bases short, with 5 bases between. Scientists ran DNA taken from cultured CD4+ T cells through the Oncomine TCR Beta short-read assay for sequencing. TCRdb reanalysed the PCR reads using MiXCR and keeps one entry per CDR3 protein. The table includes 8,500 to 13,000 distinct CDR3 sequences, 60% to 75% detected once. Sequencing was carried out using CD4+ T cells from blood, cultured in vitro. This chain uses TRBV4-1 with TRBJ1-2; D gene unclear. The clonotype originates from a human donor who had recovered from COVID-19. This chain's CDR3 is CASSRPNYGYTF. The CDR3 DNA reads TGCGCCAGCAGCCGACCAAACTATGGCTACACCTTC.